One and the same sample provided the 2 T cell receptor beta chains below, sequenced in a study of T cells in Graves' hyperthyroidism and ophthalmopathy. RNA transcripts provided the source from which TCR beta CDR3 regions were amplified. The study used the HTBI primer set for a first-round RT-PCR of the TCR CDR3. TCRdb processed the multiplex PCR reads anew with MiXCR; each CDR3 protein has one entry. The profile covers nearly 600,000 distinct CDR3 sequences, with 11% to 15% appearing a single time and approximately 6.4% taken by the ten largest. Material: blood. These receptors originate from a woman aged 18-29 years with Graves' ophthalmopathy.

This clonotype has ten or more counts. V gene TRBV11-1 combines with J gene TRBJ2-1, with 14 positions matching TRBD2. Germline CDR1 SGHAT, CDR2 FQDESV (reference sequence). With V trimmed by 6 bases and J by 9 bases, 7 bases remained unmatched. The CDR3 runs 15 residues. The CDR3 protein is CASRLTSGRETEQFF. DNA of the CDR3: TGTGCCAGCAGGCTGACTAGCGGGAGGGAGACTGAGCAGTTCTTC.

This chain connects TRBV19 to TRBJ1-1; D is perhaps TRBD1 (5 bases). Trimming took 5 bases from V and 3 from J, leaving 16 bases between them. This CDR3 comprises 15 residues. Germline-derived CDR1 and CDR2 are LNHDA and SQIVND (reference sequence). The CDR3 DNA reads TGTGCCAGTAGTCACCCCGTGCTGGGGGACACTGAAGCTTTCTTT. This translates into CASSHPVLGDTEAFF.